The subject of this entry is one TCR beta chain. There is no known antigen for this receptor. Within one base of it there is no much larger clone, and no base qualities were kept. This sample stems from a study of T cell repertoires in breast cancer (TCRdb year 2016). Concerning the study at large: Tumors, lymph nodes and peripheral blood lymphocytes from breast cancer patients were profiled in the study, along with peripheral blood from healthy control donors. The majority of the 20 or so patient tumors analyzed for shared TCRs were ER+/PR+. Controls included nine healthy donors of an age range similar to the patients. Sequencing yielded on average roughly 520,000 sequences per sample and approximately 10 reads per input cell. Because breast cancer has a low mutational burden and rarely has common mutations, the study reasoned that TCRs shared between breast cancer patients would target shared antigens. Tumors and tumor-involved lymph nodes were minced, digested with Liberase and DNase, and then passed through 70-um and 40-um filters. Tumor-free lymph nodes were processed without enzymatic digestion, and blood samples were separated by Ficoll.

General conclusions and limits of the study: Shared TCRs were encoded by various nucleotide sequences, which suggests selection and expansion based on antigen. Emulsion RT-PCR was considered qualitative rather than quantitative, since transcript abundance and primer differences skewed clone recovery. Compared with tumor-free nodes, tumor-involved sentinel lymph nodes shared about fourfold more TCRs with matched tumor repertoires (roughly 8% versus 2%). Possible tumor specificity was suggested for eighteen TCR pairs that were shared across seven or more patient tumors yet rarely found in control blood. Discarding singleton TCRs and sampling only part of each tumor may have missed genuine antitumor clones.

To analyze paired alpha-beta TCRs of CD8+ T cells, the researchers used an expanded emulsion RT-PCR method with primers covering all TCR V genes. CD8+ T cells were isolated with a CD8 positive selection kit and incubated overnight in roughly 9.1 IU/mL IL-2 before emulsion RT-PCR. Library generation was performed with emulsion pairing. A second nested PCR with blocking oligos suppressed unpaired genes, then a third nested PCR added Illumina adaptors and barcodes. Between roughly 4,500 and 280,000 T cells, along with C-region, Stepout and V-region primers, were included in each emulsion RT-PCR master mix. The emulsions were generated using the Micellula Emulsion and Purification Kit, and the RT-PCR was run with Qiagen OneStep RT-PCR reagents. Pooled libraries were sequenced on an Illumina MiSeq with paired-end 2 x 250 reads. The original pipeline was this. In Galaxy, read pairs were joined and then clipped at the engineered overlap into separate alpha and beta files, and any unclipped reads were discarded. To assign alpha-beta pairs, the researchers used CompleteTCR, a MiTCR-based pipeline that relies on an R script to link chains sharing read cluster identifiers. TCR sequences that were observed only once, about 1-3.2% of the total, were removed as potential sequencing errors. The raw public data were reprocessed by TCRdb itself: fastp quality trimming at Q25, MiXCR clonotype calling, in-frame beta chains only. Each CDR3 protein gets just one entry, which takes the most common genes and DNA from the rows behind it. Clone size and V and J calls follow TCRdb, not the original study. For this sample the table gives tens of thousands of distinct CDR3 sequences, of which 45% to 50% were detected only once. Of the sample, less than 80% is held by the ten largest clones.

This clonotype was sampled from a pool of human donors with breast cancer or a healthy control (not recorded which). Sequencing input: CD8+ T cells.

CDR3 reads: CASTERWTSSTDTQYF. The DNA reads as follows: TGTGCCAGCACCGAAAGGTGGACTTCCTCCACAGATACGCAGTATTTT. The V and J segments used are TRBV6-2 or TRBV6-3 and TRBJ2-3; the best D guess is TRBD2, with 5 bases matching. V is clipped by 7 bases and J by 2 bases, and the sequence between their germline boundaries is 19 bases long. Spanning cysteine to phenylalanine, the CDR3 consists of 16 amino acids. Just CDR3 DNA is preserved here, 48 bases in frame from base 1. CDR1 is given as MNHEY and CDR2 as SVGEGT, both from the germline V gene.